This TCR beta chain was identified in a study of T-cell reconstitution after alpha-beta-depleted transplantation in children. This clonotype was observed a handful of times. A library of TCRbeta sequences, prepared with unique molecular identifiers, was generated. MiXCR, applied by TCRdb to the PCR reads, yields one record per CDR3 protein. This table has about 690,000 distinct CDR3 sequences, around 16% appearing once. This CDR3 spans 15 amino acids. Trimming took off 1 base at V and 1 base at J, with 10 bases between the two ends. CDR1 and CDR2 from the germline V gene are MGHDK and SYGVNS. This chain links TRBV25-1 with TRBJ1-2; D not resolved. The sample was PBMCs from the stem cell graft donor, taken from the stem cell graft. The clonotype was recovered from a human donor who donated a stem cell graft to a child with acute myeloid leukemia. The CDR3 bases are TGTGCCAGCAGTGAATTTGCAGGCTTTAACTATGGCTACACCTTC. It is translated as CASSEFAGFNYGYTF.